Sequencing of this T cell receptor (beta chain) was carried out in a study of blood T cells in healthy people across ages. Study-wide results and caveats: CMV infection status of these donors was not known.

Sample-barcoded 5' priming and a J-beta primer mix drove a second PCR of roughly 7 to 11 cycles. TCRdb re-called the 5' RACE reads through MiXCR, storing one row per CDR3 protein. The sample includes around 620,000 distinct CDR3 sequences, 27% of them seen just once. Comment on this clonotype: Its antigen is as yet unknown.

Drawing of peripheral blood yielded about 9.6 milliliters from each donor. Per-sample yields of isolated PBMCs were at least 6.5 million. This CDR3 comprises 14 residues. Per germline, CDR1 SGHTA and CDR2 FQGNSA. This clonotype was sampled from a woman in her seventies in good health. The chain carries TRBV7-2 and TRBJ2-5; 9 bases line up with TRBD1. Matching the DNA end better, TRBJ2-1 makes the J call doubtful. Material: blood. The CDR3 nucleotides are TGTGCCAGCTTCACCGGGACAGGGCTCAATGAGCAGTTCTTC. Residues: CASFTGTGLNEQFF.